The clone carrying this TCR beta chain has only a few counts. Its antigen is as yet unknown. Looked up from germline, CDR1 is SEHNR and CDR2 is FQNEAQ (reference sequence). The V and J ends lost 5 bases and 0 bases respectively, with 13 bases between them. This CDR3 is built from 16 residues. The data stem from a study of cytomegalovirus exposure and HLA in healthy donors. This PCR relied on a set of 60 Vbeta primers and 13 Jbeta primers. Measured with immunoSEQ multiplex PCR; TCRdb has only the in-frame clones, and not every one. The repertoire has 95,000 to 150,000 clones, over 75% of them found once; the top ten carry approximately 2.1%. General observations from the study: Several of the most significant clusters were apparently associated with common viral pathogens in a later analysis.

The origin of this receptor is a young man in good health and CMV-seronegative. The rearrangement uses TRBV7-9 and TRBJ1-4; D may be TRBD1 (5 bases). Sequencing was carried out using PBMCs. CDR3 nucleotide sequence: TGTGCCAGCAGCCGAGGGACTTACGCAACTAATGAAAAACTGTTTTTT. It specifies CASSRGTYATNEKLFF.